This TCR beta chain was sequenced in a study of blood T cell repertoires in COVID-19. As for the study in general: Donors in the United States, Italy and Spain gave samples during acute or convalescent COVID-19. From T cells, B-cell-depleted T cells, or PBMCs came the material, which was cDNA or gDNA.

Authors' data handling: Reference gene primer amplification yielded estimated nucleated cell counts. Sequencing used immunoSEQ multiplex PCR; TCRdb keeps in-frame clones, though not all of them. D and trimming were read from the DNA, whereas the V and J calls and clone size are those reported in that table. The sample consists of some 190,000 clones, around nine tenths of them appearing once. Material for sequencing was peripheral blood. The clonotype comes from a woman in her thirties or forties who had recovered from COVID-19.

The CDR3 reads CASSIQGFQPQHF. CDR3 nucleotide sequence: TGTGCCAGTAGTATTCAGGGGTTTCAGCCCCAGCATTTT. The chain recombines TRBV19 with TRBJ1-5; a weak D match, TRBD1 (6 bases). This CDR3 is 13 amino acids long. V was pared by 3 bases and J by 6 bases, with 9 bases between. Per germline, CDR1 LNHDA and CDR2 SQIVND (reference sequence).